The rows below give T cell receptor beta chains drawn from one sample of a study of blood T cell repertoires in COVID-19. Sequenced by immunoSEQ multiplex PCR; TCRdb stores in-frame clones only, minus some. The table has about 190,000 clones, about 88% seen once. Sequenced material: peripheral blood. All receptors come from a young man with active or convalescent COVID-19. Each CDR3 is given with its conserved first and last residue. D genes are given only for firm matches. Expanded clones are given a class, and other clones once, few, many or no size at all.

j_call | v_call | d_call | clone_size | cdr3_nt | cdr3_aa
TRBJ2-1 | TRBV11-3 | - | - | TGTGCCAGCAGCTTAGATCACGGGACTTCGAATTTTAATGAGCAGTTCTTC | CASSLDHGTSNFNEQFF
TRBJ1-2 | TRBV18 | - | few | TGTGCCAGCCGAGACGGCAGGCCCTATTATGGCTACACCTTC | CASRDGRPYYGYTF
TRBJ1-5 | TRBV6-6 | TRBD1 | - | TGTGCCAGCAGTCAAACTTCAGGGGGGACTAGCAATCAGCCCCAGCATTTT | CASSQTSGGTSNQPQHF
TRBJ2-2 | TRBV28 | TRBD2 | - | TGTGCCAGTGTAGAGGGACTAATCACCGGGGAGCTGTTTTTT | CASVEGLITGELFF
TRBJ2-4 | TRBV27 | TRBD1 | - | TGTGCCAGCAGCCCAACAGGGGGCTCGGCCAAAAACATTCAGTACTTC | CASSPTGGSAKNIQYF
TRBJ1-2 | TRBV29-1 | - | - | TGCAGCGTGGCCTCCGGGAAAAACTATGGCTACACCTTC | CSVASGKNYGYTF
TRBJ2-3 | TRBV12-5 | - | - | TGTGCTAGTGGTTTGCTCCAGGGAAGGTCAGCAGATACGCAGTATTTT | CASGLLQGRSADTQYF
TRBJ1-3 | TRBV10-3 | TRBD1 | - | TGTGCCATCAGTGTGGGACAGTTTATCTCTGGAAACACCATATATTTT | CAISVGQFISGNTIYF
TRBJ2-7 | TRBV2 | TRBD2 | - | TGTGCCAGCAAGGCGGAGAGCGGGAGCTCCTACGAGCAGTACTTC | CASKAESGSSYEQYF
TRBJ2-7 | TRBV6-5 | TRBD1 | - | TGTGCCAGCAGCAAACTCGGGACAGGGCAACGCGAGCAGTACTTC | CASSKLGTGQREQYF